This passage covers 6 T cell receptor beta chains from one sample sequenced in a study of T-cell reconstitution after alpha-beta-depleted transplantation in children. Unique molecular identifiers were used in preparing the TCRbeta library. TCRdb re-derived calls from the PCR reads in MiXCR, one entry per CDR3 protein. The sample includes 490,000 or so distinct CDR3 sequences, around an eighth of them seen just once. Sequences were derived from PBMCs from the stem cell graft donor, sampled from the stem cell graft. These TCRs come from a human donor who donated a stem cell graft to a child with combined immunodeficiency.

This clonotype turned up a few times. The gene calls are TRBV18 and TRBJ1-5; the D is unclear. The germline V and J ends were trimmed by 2 bases and 4 bases, with 18 bases remaining between them. CDR3 length: 17 residues. CDR1 is KGHSH and CDR2 is LQKENI in the germline V gene. CDR3 protein: CASSPSGVLSGNQPQHF. CDR3 DNA sequence: TGTGCCAGCTCACCATCAGGCGTCCTAAGTGGTAATCAGCCCCAGCATTTT.

This clonotype has a count of ten or more. The V and J genes are TRBV6-1 and TRBJ1-1, with D unclear. Trimming took 6 bases from V and 0 from J, leaving 8 bases between them. This CDR3 is built from 13 residues. Germline V CDR1 and CDR2: MNHNS, SASEGT. CDR3 amino acids: CASRTFLNTEAFF. CDR3 bases: TGTGCCAGCAGGACGTTCTTGAACACTGAAGCTTTCTTT.

The table lists this clonotype with many counts. The chain links TRBV12-3 or TRBV12-4 to TRBJ2-3; 9 positions agree with TRBD1. V shed 5 bases, J shed 5 bases, and the junction held 11 bases outside the gene matches. The CDR3 contains 16 residues. This CDR3 is CASSPRQGEFLDTQYF. In DNA form, the CDR3 reads TGTGCCAGCAGTCCGCGACAGGGGGAGTTTTTAGATACGCAGTATTTT.

This clonotype was detected a few times. The chain couples TRBV12-3 or TRBV12-4 to TRBJ1-1; TRBD1 aligns across 11 bases. The CDR3 loop spans 13 amino acids. Losses at the gene ends were 8 bases for V and 4 bases for J; bases not matched to a gene: 3. CDR3 nucleotides: TGTGCCAGCGGACAGGGGGCATTCACTGAAGCTTTCTTT. It specifies CASGQGAFTEAFF.

This clonotype came up a few times. This sequence joins TRBV4-2 and TRBJ2-7; 9 bases agree with TRBD2. Trimming removed 2 bases from V and 5 bases from J; junction bases left unmatched: 13. The CDR3 has 17 residues. Germline V gives CDR1 LGHNA, CDR2 YNFKEQ. The chain's CDR3 is CASSQWDGGRAYNEQYF. In nucleotides, the CDR3 is TGTGCCAGCAGCCAATGGGATGGCGGGAGGGCCTACAACGAGCAGTACTTC.

This clonotype came up a few times. V usage is TRBV5-6 and J usage is TRBJ2-7; 8 nucleotides agree with TRBD1. The CDR3 has 15 residues. V was clipped by 3 bases and J by 0 bases; unmatched bases: 5. From germline, CDR1 is SGHDT and CDR2 YYEEEE. The CDR3: CASSWGDRSSYEQYF. The CDR3 DNA follows: TGTGCCAGCAGCTGGGGGGACAGGAGCTCCTACGAGCAGTACTTC.